This T cell receptor beta chain was captured in a study of beta chain features in type 1 diabetes. Across the study: The samples had around 100 million sorted cells examined in all. Study findings and constraints: There was a possibility that cDNA sequencing over-represented cells with high TCR expression.

Between the trimmed V and J ends, which lost 2 bases and 4 bases, there was a span of 11 bases. CDR1 LGHNA and CDR2 YSLEER come from the germline V gene. The CDR3 extends over 15 amino acids. Sequencing targeted expressed TCRB transcripts, as all isolated RNA had been reverse transcribed. Using immunoSEQ multiplex PCR, the repertoire was profiled, and TCRdb retains in-frame clones only, with some absent. The sample has 200,000 to 300,000 clones, 25% to 35% seen once. In the case of this clone: Its specificity is not known.

The V and J genes are TRBV4-3 and TRBJ2-2; D is ambiguous. This clonotype was obtained from a man aged 25 to 45 in good health. Sequences were obtained from central memory CD4+ T cells from blood. Here the CDR3 DNA reads TGCGCCAGCAGCCAATACTACCCTGCCACCGGGGAGCTGTTTTTT. It translates to CASSQYYPATGELFF.